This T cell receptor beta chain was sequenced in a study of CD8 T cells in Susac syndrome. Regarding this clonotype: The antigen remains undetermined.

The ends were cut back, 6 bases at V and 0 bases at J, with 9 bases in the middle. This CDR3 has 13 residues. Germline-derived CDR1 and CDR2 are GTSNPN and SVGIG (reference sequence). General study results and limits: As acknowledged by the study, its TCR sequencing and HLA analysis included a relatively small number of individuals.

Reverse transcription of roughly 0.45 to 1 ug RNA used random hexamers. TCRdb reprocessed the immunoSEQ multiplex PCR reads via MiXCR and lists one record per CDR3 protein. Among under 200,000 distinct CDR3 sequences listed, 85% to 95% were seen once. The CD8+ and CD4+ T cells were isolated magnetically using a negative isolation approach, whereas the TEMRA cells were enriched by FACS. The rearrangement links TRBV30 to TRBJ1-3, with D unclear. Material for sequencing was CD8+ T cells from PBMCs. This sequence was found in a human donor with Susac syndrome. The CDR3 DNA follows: TGTGCCTGTTCAAAGAGCTCTGGAAACACCATATATTTT. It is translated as CACSKSSGNTIYF.